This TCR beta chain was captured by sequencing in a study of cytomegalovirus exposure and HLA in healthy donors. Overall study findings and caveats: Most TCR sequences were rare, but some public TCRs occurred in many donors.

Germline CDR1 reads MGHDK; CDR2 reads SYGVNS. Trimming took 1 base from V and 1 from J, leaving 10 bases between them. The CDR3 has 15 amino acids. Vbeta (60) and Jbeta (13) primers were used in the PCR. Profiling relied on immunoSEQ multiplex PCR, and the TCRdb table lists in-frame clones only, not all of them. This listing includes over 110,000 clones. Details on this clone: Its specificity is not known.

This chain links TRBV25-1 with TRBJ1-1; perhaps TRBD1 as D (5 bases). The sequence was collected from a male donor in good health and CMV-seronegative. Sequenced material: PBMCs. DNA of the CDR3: TGTGCCAGCAGTGAATCTGGGGCTACGAACACTGAAGCTTTCTTT. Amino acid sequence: CASSESGATNTEAFF.